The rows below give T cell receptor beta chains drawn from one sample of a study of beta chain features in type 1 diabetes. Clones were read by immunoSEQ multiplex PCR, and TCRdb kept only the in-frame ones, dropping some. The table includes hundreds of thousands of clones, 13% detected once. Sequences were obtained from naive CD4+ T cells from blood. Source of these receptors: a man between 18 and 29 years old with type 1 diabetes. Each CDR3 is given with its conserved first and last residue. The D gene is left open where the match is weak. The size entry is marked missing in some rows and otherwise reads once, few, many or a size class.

TGTGCCAGCAGGCCCCCGGACCGGGACAGAGCCTCTGGGGCCAACGTCCTGACTTTC,CASRPPDRDRASGANVLTF,TRBJ2-6,NA,TRBV28,TRBD1
TGCGCCAGCAGCCAAGACGGGACACGAGGGACTGAAGCTTTCTTT,CASSQDGTRGTEAFF,TRBJ1-1,NA,TRBV4-1,NA
TGTGCCAGCAGCGTAGGGGGCGGAGCTGGTGCCGGGGAGCTGTTTTTT,CASSVGGGAGAGELFF,TRBJ2-2,few,TRBV9,NA
TGTGCCAGCAGTAAGGGAGAGACAGGGGTCGCCCAGTACTTC,CASSKGETGVAQYF,TRBJ2-5,NA,TRBV6-5,TRBD1
TGTGCCAGCAGTGCCCTGTCGACAGGGGCCTACGAGCAGTACTTC,CASSALSTGAYEQYF,TRBJ2-7,NA,TRBV6-6,TRBD1
TGCAGTGCTCCAATAAACGATGAGCAGTTCTTC,CSAPINDEQFF,TRBJ2-1,NA,TRBV20-1,NA
TGTGCCAGCAGCCGTACCACAGGGTACACTGAAGCTTTCTTT,CASSRTTGYTEAFF,TRBJ1-1,few,TRBV7-2,NA
TGTGCCAGCAGTGAATGGGGAGGCGCTAGCAATCAGCCCCAGCATTTT,CASSEWGGASNQPQHF,TRBJ1-5,few,TRBV25-1,NA
TGTGCCTGGAGCGGGCAGGGGGACCAGCCCCAGCATTTT,CAWSGQGDQPQHF,TRBJ1-5,few,TRBV30,TRBD1
TGTGCCAGCAGTGAATTGGGGGACAGAGAGTACGAGCAGTACTTC,CASSELGDREYEQYF,TRBJ2-7,few,TRBV25-1,TRBD1
TGTGCCAGCAGCTTAGTGGGGCAGGGAGGGATATACGAGCAGTACTTC,CASSLVGQGGIYEQYF,TRBJ2-7,NA,TRBV7-8,TRBD2
TGTGCCAGCTCACGGGGACAGAGCTCCTACAATGAGCAGTTCTTC,CASSRGQSSYNEQFF,TRBJ2-1,NA,TRBV18,TRBD1
TGTGCCTGGAGTGATGGGGGCTTGTACGAGCAGTACTTC,CAWSDGGLYEQYF,TRBJ2-7,few,TRBV30,NA
TGTGCCAGCAGCCCTAGGGGGTATCTTAACACTGAAGCTTTCTTT,CASSPRGYLNTEAFF,TRBJ1-1,few,TRBV7-9,NA
TGTGCCAGCACCGAGGATGGGACAGTCTATGGCTACACCTTC,CASTEDGTVYGYTF,TRBJ1-2,NA,TRBV2,TRBD1
TGTGCCAGCAGCTTGGGTGGCAGTGGGATGGGCACTGAAGCTTTCTTT,CASSLGGSGMGTEAFF,TRBJ1-1,NA,TRBV7-8,NA
TGTGCCAGCAGCTCCGGACAGGGAGATTTCCCTGAAGCTTTCTTT,CASSSGQGDFPEAFF,TRBJ1-1,few,TRBV7-9,TRBD1
TGTGCCAGCAGTCCAACTCAGGGGAATGAAAAACTGTTTTTT,CASSPTQGNEKLFF,TRBJ1-4,NA,TRBV6-5,NA
TGTGCCAGCACCTCCTATAATTCACCCCTCCACTTT,CASTSYNSPLHF,TRBJ1-6,few,TRBV25-1,NA
TGCGCCAGCAGCCCACTTTGGAAGGGTTTCGACAGACTCTCTGGAAACACCATATATTTT,CASSPLWKGFDRLSGNTIYF,TRBJ1-3,NA,TRBV4-1,NA
TGTGCCAGCAGTCAAAAGGACAGGTCGGGGGATACGCAGTATTTT,CASSQKDRSGDTQYF,TRBJ2-3,NA,TRBV6-5,TRBD1
TGCAGCGCCGGACTAGCGGGGGCCAATACGCAGTATTTT,CSAGLAGANTQYF,TRBJ2-3,NA,TRBV29-1,TRBD2
TGTGCCAGCAGCTTAGCGGGGGAGGGGCGGCCTTTCTTT,CASSLAGEGRPFF,TRBJ1-1,few,TRBV7-8,NA
TGTGCCAGCAGTAGGGGACAGAGGGATGGCTACACCTTC,CASSRGQRDGYTF,TRBJ1-2,NA,TRBV25-1,TRBD1
TGTGCCTGGAAGAGCCTCACTGAAGCTTTCTTT,CAWKSLTEAFF,TRBJ1-1,NA,TRBV30,NA
TGTGCCAGCAGCTCCCTGGGGACTAGCGGGGGAAATGAGCAGTTCTTC,CASSSLGTSGGNEQFF,TRBJ2-1,NA,TRBV5-6,TRBD2
TGTGCCAGCAGTTACTGGGGAATCACAGATACGCAGTATTTT,CASSYWGITDTQYF,TRBJ2-3,few,TRBV10-3,NA
TGTGCCAGCAGCTTAGTAGGCAGGGAAGGAAACACCATATATTTT,CASSLVGREGNTIYF,TRBJ1-3,NA,TRBV7-2,NA
TGCGCCAGCAGCCAAGGTCAGGGGACTTCCTACGAGCAGTACTTC,CASSQGQGTSYEQYF,TRBJ2-7,few,TRBV4-1,NA
TGTGCCTGGAGTCCTACAACGGGGGCCGTGTGCTTCTTT,CAWSPTTGAVCFF,TRBJ1-1,NA,TRBV30,NA
TGTGCCAGCAGCTTAGGTACGGGTGCAGATACGCAGTATTTT,CASSLGTGADTQYF,TRBJ2-3,few,TRBV7-2,NA
TGTGCCAGCCTTCAGGAGGGCAGGCCAGATACGCAGTATTTT,CASLQEGRPDTQYF,TRBJ2-3,few,TRBV19,NA
TGTGCCAGCAGTGTCCCCGGGACCCTAACCTACGAGCAGTACTTC,CASSVPGTLTYEQYF,TRBJ2-7,few,TRBV6-1,NA
TGTGCCTGGAGTCATTCCGGGACTGAAGCTTTCTTT,CAWSHSGTEAFF,TRBJ1-1,NA,TRBV30,NA
TGTGCCAGCAGCCAAGATTGGCGGGGGGGCGTTGAGCAGTTCTTC,CASSQDWRGGVEQFF,TRBJ2-1,NA,TRBV14,TRBD2
TGTGCCTGGGTGGGGGCAGGGATTAATTCACCCCTCCACTTT,CAWVGAGINSPLHF,TRBJ1-6,NA,TRBV30,NA
TGTGCCAGTACCGATGGCACCGGACAGGGAACTAACTATGGCTACACCTTC,CASTDGTGQGTNYGYTF,TRBJ1-2,NA,TRBV19,TRBD1
TGTGCCAGCAGTTTATGGGGTCAGAACACCGGGGAGCTGTTTTTT,CASSLWGQNTGELFF,TRBJ2-2,NA,TRBV27,NA
TGTGCCAGCAGAGGACAGGGGGGATTCAATCAGCCCCAGCATTTT,CASRGQGGFNQPQHF,TRBJ1-5,NA,TRBV2,TRBD1
TGTGCCAGCAGCCTCGGACAGGCCAATTCACCCCTCCACTTT,CASSLGQANSPLHF,TRBJ1-6,NA,TRBV5-6,TRBD1